These 3 T cell receptor beta chains were all obtained from the same sample, sequenced in a study of control samples from healthy donors and cancer patients. Data came from immunoSEQ multiplex PCR; TCRdb stores just in-frame clones and leaves some out. This sample has about 140,000 clones, with 92% found just once. Sequencing used blood. Receptor source: a man between 25 and 39 years old in good health.

The V gene is TRBV14, the J gene TRBJ1-2, with 7 bases that match TRBD1. The CDR3 is 13 residues long. Germline CDR1 reads SGHDN; CDR2 reads FVKESK. V was pared by 6 bases and J by 4 bases, with 5 bases of the junction left unmatched. The CDR3, as DNA: TGTGCCAGCAGTCCCGACAGGGTCTATGGCTACACCTTC. Encoded protein: CASSPDRVYGYTF.

This chain joins TRBV9 and TRBJ2-2, with D perhaps assigned TRBD1 or TRBD2 (5 bases each). CDR3 length equals 16 residues. The germline V gene has CDR1 SGDLS and CDR2 YYNGEE. V was pared by 4 bases and J by 6 bases, with 19 bases between. CDR3 in DNA: TGTGCCAGCAGCTTACGCCGGGACCTCGGGGCCGGGGAGCTGTTTTTT. It yields the protein CASSLRRDLGAGELFF.

The V call is TRBV18, the J call TRBJ2-7; D call uncertain. The CDR3 has 14 amino acids. Germline V gives CDR1 KGHSH, CDR2 LQKENI. Trimming took 1 base from V and 5 from J, leaving 12 bases between them. The CDR3 sequence: CASSPLPNVNEQYF. In DNA form, the CDR3 reads TGTGCCAGCTCACCACTCCCGAACGTAAACGAGCAGTACTTC.